This T cell receptor (beta chain) was recovered during a study of T cell responses to AZD1222 COVID-19 vaccine. Assay: immunoSEQ multiplex PCR; the TCRdb copy retains only in-frame clones and omits some. The sample lists about 270,000 clones, almost 95% occurring once. On this clone itself: Its antigen is unknown.

Study conclusions and caveats: The sample set comprised mostly white British donors with more females, and clonal diversity was possibly underestimated. Repertoires were obtained solely post-peak T cell response.

In germline, CDR1 is MDHEN, CDR2 SYDVKM. V dropped 6 bases and J dropped 6 bases, with 8 bases sitting between them. The CDR3 spans 12 residues. Specimen: peripheral blood, collected 28 days after the second AZD1222 dose. The chain recombines TRBV28 with TRBJ1-4, with D unclear. This TCR was recovered from an adult who received the AZD1222 COVID-19 vaccine. The CDR3, as DNA: TGTGCCAGCAGGAGGTCTCATGAAAAACTGTTTTTT. This translates into CASRRSHEKLFF.